This T cell receptor (beta chain) was sequenced during a study of T cells in Graves' hyperthyroidism and ophthalmopathy. Ophthalmopathy cases met thresholds of Clinical Activity Score at least 3, NOSPECS grade at least 4 and duration under 3 months. Each diagnosis was grounded in clinical symptoms, serum thyroxine and TRAb, thyroid ultrasound, and orbital computed tomography. This clonotype has at least ten counts. Its antigen is currently unknown. A much larger clonotype is one base distant, so this may be a read error. General observations from the study: Most clonotypes that expanded in the thyroid above 0.001 also showed up in blood.

Amplified TCR beta CDR3 regions came from RNA transcripts. The TCR CDR3 first-round RT-PCR relied on the HTBI primer set. Using its own MiXCR run on the multiplex PCR reads, TCRdb lists one record per CDR3 protein. Of some 360,000 distinct CDR3 sequences in the sample, 15% to 20% were seen once. The sequence was collected from a woman aged 40 to 55 with Graves' ophthalmopathy. Specimen: blood.

The CDR3 nucleotides read TGTGCCAGCAGTTACGGGGCAAACTACACCTTC. As protein: CASSYGANYTF. V usage is TRBV6-2 or TRBV6-3 and J usage is TRBJ1-2, with D perhaps matching TRBD1 (5 bases). Germline CDR1 MNHEY, CDR2 SVGEGT. The CDR3 totals 11 residues. Trimming removed 2 bases from V and 10 bases from J, with 8 bases in between.